This T cell receptor (beta chain) was identified during a study of T cells after yellow fever vaccination. 5'RACE template switching produced TCR cDNA carrying a universal primer site and UMIs. MiXCR, applied by TCRdb to the 5' RACE reads, yields one record per CDR3 protein. Here the sample spans about 130,000 distinct CDR3 sequences, around 7.7% being singletons. Sequences were derived from CD4+ T cells sorted from PBMCs, sampled approximately 11 days after the first yellow fever vaccination. The source of this sequence is a man younger than 35 who received the YFV17D yellow fever vaccine.

The chain's CDR3 is CASTRGAGGLDEQFF. The CDR3, as DNA: TGTGCCAGCACCCGTGGAGCGGGGGGGCTCGATGAGCAGTTCTTC. The rearrangement links TRBV12-3 or TRBV12-4 to TRBJ2-1; 10 bases fit TRBD2. There are 15 residues in the CDR3. V lost 7 bases and J lost 8; bases outside the gene matches: 11.